Following are 20 T cell receptor beta chains from one sample sequenced in a study of blood T cell repertoires in COVID-19. Assay used: immunoSEQ multiplex PCR; TCRdb lists only in-frame clones, some missing. The profile covers tens of thousands of clones, with around 83% appearing a single time and less than 8% taken by the ten largest. The sequenced sample was peripheral blood. Source of these receptors: a young man with COVID-19, enrolled during active disease.

This sequence joins TRBV4-2 and TRBJ1-5, with D perhaps matching TRBD1 (5 bases). The V gene's germline CDR1 is LGHNA and CDR2 YNFKEQ. The CDR3 spans 16 residues. V shed 6 bases and J shed 4 bases, with 19 bases lying between them. The CDR3: CASSQTSGGANQPQHF. The CDR3 DNA is TGTGCCAGCAGTCAAACGTCCGGAGGGGCAAATCAGCCCCAGCATTTT.

V usage is TRBV5-4 and J usage is TRBJ2-6; D remains unclear. This CDR3 comprises 15 residues. The germline V gene has CDR1 SGHNT and CDR2 YYREEE (reference sequence). The V end lost 2 bases, the J end lost 2 bases, and 8 bases lay between the germline ends. The CDR3 coding sequence is TGTGCCAGCAGCTTTAGCCCAACTGGGGCCAACGTCCTGACTTTC. Its translation is CASSFSPTGANVLTF. The full variable domain, its missing parts supplied by reference TRBV5-4 and TRBJ2-6, is ETGVTQSPTHLIKTRGQQVTLRCSSQSGHNTVSWYQQALGQGPQFIFQYYREEENGRGNFPPRFSGLQFPNYSSELNVNALELDDSALYLCASSFSPTGANVLTFGAGSRLTVL.

V and J are TRBV28 and TRBJ2-1, with D possibly TRBD1 on 6 matching bases. V lost 5 bases and J 0 bases, leaving 11 bases between the germline ends. Looked up from germline, CDR1 is MDHEN and CDR2 is SYDVKM. The CDR3 is 15 amino acids. The CDR3, as DNA: TGTGCCAGCAGTCCCACAGGGAGCTCCTACAATGAGCAGTTCTTC. The encoded protein is CASSPTGSSYNEQFF. Full variable domain (outside the CDR3, taken from reference TRBV28 and TRBJ2-1): DVKVTQSSRYLVKRTGEKVFLECVQDMDHENMFWYRQDPGLGLRLIYFSYDVKMKEKGDIPEGYSVSREKKERFSLILESASTNQTSMYLCASSPTGSSYNEQFFGPGTRLTVL.

This clone was counted a single time. This chain connects TRBV6-6 to TRBJ2-7, with 7 bases lining up with TRBD1. There are 14 residues in the CDR3. CDR1 MNHNY and CDR2 SVGAGI come from the germline V gene (reference sequence). Germline trimming cut 4 bases from V and 3 bases from J; bases unmatched to any gene: 6. CDR3 sequence: CASSSDRDIYEQYF. CDR3 sequence (DNA): TGTGCCAGCAGTTCCGACAGGGATATCTACGAGCAGTACTTC.

The chain is built from TRBV28 and TRBJ2-7; D not resolved. This CDR3 is built from 14 residues. The germline CDR1 and CDR2 sequences are MDHEN and SYDVKM. V dropped 5 bases and J dropped 7 bases, with 18 bases sitting between them. The chain's CDR3 is CASSRVVGIREQYF. CDR3 in DNA: TGTGCCAGCAGTCGGGTGGTCGGAATACGAGAGCAGTACTTC.

V usage is TRBV5-6 and J usage is TRBJ2-1, with a weak D call TRBD1 (6 bases). CDR3 size: 15 residues. CDR1 SGHDT and CDR2 YYEEEE come from the germline V gene. V dropped 4 bases and J dropped 8 bases, with 19 bases sitting between them. DNA of the CDR3: TGTGCCAGCAGCCAACGGACAGAGTACAAGGATGAGCAGTTCTTC. This sequence encodes CASSQRTEYKDEQFF.

The rearrangement joins TRBV5-8 to TRBJ1-1; 7 positions agree with TRBD1. The CDR3 is 13 residues long. Germline CDR1 reads SGHTS; CDR2 reads YDEGEE. J gave up 6 bases and V 3 bases, and 5 bases lay outside the gene matches. Here the CDR3 reads CASSSGQRAEAFF. Here the CDR3 DNA reads TGTGCCAGCAGCTCGGGACAGCGGGCTGAAGCTTTCTTT.

The chain joins TRBV4-1 to TRBJ1-3, with TRBD1 matching 8 bases. The CDR3 runs to 15 residues. The V gene's germline CDR1 is MGHRA and CDR2 YSYEKL. V was pared by 0 bases and J by 4 bases, with 2 bases of the junction left unmatched. Written as DNA, the CDR3 is TGCGCCAGCAGCCAAGATAGGACAGGGGGAAACACCATATATTTT. As protein: CASSQDRTGGNTIYF.

This clone was seen only a few times. J is TRBJ2-2 and V is TRBV19, with a possible D match to TRBD2 (6 bases). The CDR3 has 16 amino acids. The germline CDR1 and CDR2 sequences are LNHDA and SQIVND (reference sequence). The ends were cut back, 8 bases at V and 3 bases at J, with 19 bases in the middle. CDR3 nucleotide sequence: TGTGCCAGTCGGGGTGGAGGGAGAGGGTACACCGGGGAGCTGTTTTTT. This codes for CASRGGGRGYTGELFF.

This chain connects TRBV7-3 to TRBJ1-1, with D perhaps TRBD1 (5 bases). V was cut by 5 bases and J by 6 bases, with 19 bases left in between. CDR1 and CDR2 (germline): SGHTA, FQGTGA. The CDR3 is made up of 15 amino acids. Here the CDR3 reads CASSPVGGRGAEAFF. CDR3 in DNA: TGTGCCAGCAGCCCCGTGGGGGGTCGGGGCGCTGAAGCTTTCTTT. The variable domain in full, with the rest retrieved from reference TRBV7-3 and TRBJ1-1, is GAGVSQTPSNKVTEKGKYVELRCDPISGHTALYWYRQSLGQGPEFLIYFQGTGAADDSGLPNDRFFAVRPEGSVSTLKIQRTERGDSAVYLCASSPVGGRGAEAFFGQGTRLTVV.

The genes are TRBV2 and TRBJ2-3; D might be TRBD1 (6 bases). Trimming removed 5 bases at V and 3 bases at J, with 18 bases between. Germline-derived CDR1 and CDR2 are SNHLY and FYNNEI. This CDR3 contains 16 residues. Written as DNA, the CDR3 is TGTGCCAGCAGTTCTCAGGGGTTGAGAGCTACAGATACGCAGTATTTT. Its translation is CASSSQGLRATDTQYF. The full variable domain, rest sourced from reference TRBV2 and TRBJ2-3, is EPEVTQTPSHQVTQMGQEVILRCVPISNHLYFYWYRQILGQKVEFLVSFYNNEISEKSEIFDDQFSVERPDGSNFTLKIRSTKLEDSAMYFCASSSQGLRATDTQYFGPGTRLTVL.

V and J are TRBV5-4 and TRBJ2-1, with 7 positions matching TRBD2. Unmatched junction bases numbered 10, after V lost 2 bases and J lost 5 bases. Germline-derived CDR1 and CDR2 are SGHNT and YYREEE (reference sequence). This CDR3 comprises 16 residues. DNA for the CDR3: TGTGCCAGCAGCTTCGCAGGGCGCGGGAGTAACAATGAGCAGTTCTTC. Translation gives CASSFAGRGSNNEQFF.

The CDR3 DNA sequence: TGTGCCACCAGTGCGACCGGGGAGCTGTTTTTT. This codes for CATSATGELFF. This chain joins TRBV24-1 and TRBJ2-2; the D is unclear. The CDR3 runs 11 residues. V was pared by 5 bases and J by 5 bases, with 2 bases between. The germline V gene encodes CDR1 KGHDR and CDR2 SFDVKD.

Concerning this clone: A single base separates this from a much larger clone, so it may be a read error. This chain uses TRBV2 with TRBJ2-7; D perhaps matches TRBD2 (6 bases). The CDR3 totals 14 residues. From germline, CDR1 is SNHLY and CDR2 FYNNEI. V lost 7 bases to trimming and J lost 6 bases, with 19 bases between them. The CDR3 region is CASTEGTSTCEQYF. DNA for the CDR3: TGTGCCAGCACCGAAGGGACTTCAACCTGCGAGCAGTACTTC.

This clone was found a few times. V gene TRBV4-3 combines with J gene TRBJ2-5, with 9 bases aligning to TRBD2. The CDR3 length is 17 residues. Germline CDR1 LGHNA, CDR2 YSLEER. J was trimmed by 5 bases and V by 0 bases; bases with no gene match: 10. Here the CDR3 DNA reads TGCGCCAGCAGCCAAGATCTGCGGGAGGGCCGAGGGGAGACCCAGTACTTC. It translates to CASSQDLREGRGETQYF.

This chain connects TRBV30 to TRBJ2-7; a possible D gene is TRBD2 (6 bases). Trimming pared 0 bases from V and 6 bases from J, leaving 18 bases between. The germline V gene encodes CDR1 GTSNPN and CDR2 SVGIG (reference sequence). This CDR3 has 15 residues. Here the CDR3 reads CAWSVPLTSGGEQYF. The CDR3, as DNA: TGTGCCTGGAGTGTCCCTTTGACGTCCGGGGGCGAGCAGTACTTC.

As DNA, the CDR3 is TGTGCCAGCAGTCAACCCACACACGGAGAGCCCCAGCATTTT. The encoded protein is CASSQPTHGEPQHF. V and J are TRBV6-2 or TRBV6-3 and TRBJ1-5; D unclear. The CDR3 totals 14 residues. V lost 5 bases and J lost 8, with 16 bases in between. Germline V lookup: CDR1 MNHEY, CDR2 SVGEGT.

J is TRBJ1-1 and V is TRBV28; no definite D call. Germline V gives CDR1 MDHEN, CDR2 SYDVKM. V lost 1 base and J lost 12, with 12 bases in between. This CDR3 region has 12 residues. CDR3 amino acids: CASSLLEGGTFF. CDR3 nucleotides: TGTGCCAGCAGTTTATTGGAGGGTGGGACTTTCTTT.

The V gene is TRBV7-2, the J gene TRBJ1-5; unclear D gene. CDR1 is SGHTA and CDR2 is FQGNSA in the germline V gene. CDR3 length equals 14 residues. Trimming took off 5 bases at V and 0 bases at J, with 8 bases between the two ends. As DNA, the CDR3 is TGTGCCAGCAGCCTGACATTTAGCAATCAGCCCCAGCATTTT. This sequence encodes CASSLTFSNQPQHF.

V is TRBV19 and J is TRBJ2-2, with D possibly TRBD2 on 5 matching bases. Trimming pared 3 bases from V and 6 bases from J, leaving 17 bases between. The CDR3 has 16 residues. Germline values: CDR1 LNHDA, CDR2 SQIVND (reference sequence). The CDR3 nucleotides read TGTGCCAGTAGTATCCGGGGTTGGACGGTCCCCGGGGAGCTGTTTTTT. Its protein is CASSIRGWTVPGELFF.